This TCR beta chain was identified in a study of shared clonotypes between healthy human individuals. This clone showed up just once. Profiled with immunoSEQ multiplex PCR; TCRdb holds only in-frame clones, not every one. Found here are 2.3 million or so clones, 85% to 95% of them singletons; the top ten hold about 0.41%. The V and J ends lost 4 bases and 2 bases, in that order; junction bases with no gene match: 7. CDR3 size: 16 residues. CDR1 SNHLY and CDR2 FYNNEI come from the germline V gene. The gene calls are TRBV2 and TRBJ2-3; 9 positions match TRBD2. The source of this sequence is a man between 18 and 29 years old in good health. Some clones in this sample may be carry-over from other donors' samples. The sequenced sample was naive CD4+ T cells from PBMCs. Subset denoted: CD45RA+ positively selected. Here the CDR3 DNA reads TGTGCCAGCAGTGGCCGTTCTAGCGGGAACACAGATACGCAGTATTTT. Its protein is CASSGRSSGNTDTQYF.